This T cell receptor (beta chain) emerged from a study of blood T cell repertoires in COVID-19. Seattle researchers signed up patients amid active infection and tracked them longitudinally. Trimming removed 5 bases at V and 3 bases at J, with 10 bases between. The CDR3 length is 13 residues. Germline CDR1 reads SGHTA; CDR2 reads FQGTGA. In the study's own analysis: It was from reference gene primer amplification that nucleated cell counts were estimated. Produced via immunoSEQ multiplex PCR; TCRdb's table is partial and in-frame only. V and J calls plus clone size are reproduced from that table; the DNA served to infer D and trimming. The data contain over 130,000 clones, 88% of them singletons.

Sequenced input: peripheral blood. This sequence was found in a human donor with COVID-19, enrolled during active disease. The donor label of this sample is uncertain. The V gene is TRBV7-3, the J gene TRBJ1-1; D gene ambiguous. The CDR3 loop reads CASSRGEDTEAFF. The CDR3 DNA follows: TGTGCCAGCAGCCGCGGGGAGGACACTGAAGCTTTCTTT.